Listed here are 24 T cell receptor beta chains from one sample, sequenced in a study of regulatory T cells in long-lasting Graves disease. Time point described: persistent/refractory GD, antithyroid drugs over 5 years with positive TRAb. The TCR library used RNA extracted from PBMCs. Arm-PCR with iRepertoire HTBI primers amplified the CDR3 regions for these TCR beta libraries. TCRdb re-called the multiplex PCR reads through MiXCR, storing one row per CDR3 protein. The sample yields 400,000 to 600,000 distinct CDR3 sequences, about 22% seen once. The sample consisted of peripheral blood mononuclear cells (PBMCs), taken when the disease was refractory, from a patient treated with antithyroid drugs. The receptors stem from a female donor with Graves disease.

Comment on this clonotype: With a much larger clone just one base away, this may be a read error. V usage is TRBV11-2 and J usage is TRBJ2-2; 7 bases are shared with TRBD2. Germline assignment: CDR1 SGHAT and CDR2 FQNNGV. The CDR3 consists of 16 residues. The CDR3 DNA reads as TGTGCCAGCAGCTTAGGGGTGTCAGCGGGGACCGGGGAGCTGCTTTTT. Protein product: CASSLGVSAGTGELLF.

The rearrangement uses TRBV5-1 and TRBJ2-5; 12 bases align to TRBD1. J was trimmed by 6 bases and V by 0 bases; bases with no gene match: 6. Germline V gives CDR1 SGHRS, CDR2 YFSETQ. The CDR3 loop spans 16 amino acids. The CDR3 region has the DNA TGCGCCAGCAGCTTGGCTGGGACAGGGGGCGTCAAGACCCAGTACTTC. This gives the protein CASSLAGTGGVKTQYF.

This clonotype was found once. This chain connects TRBV3-1 to TRBJ1-6, with D perhaps matching TRBD1 (5 bases). The germline gives CDR1 LGHDT, CDR2 YNNKEL (reference sequence). The CDR3 covers 16 residues. V lost 2 bases, J lost 6 bases, and 14 bases lay in between. Here the CDR3 reads CASSQMRRTSNSPLHF. The CDR3 nucleotides read TGTGCCAGCAGCCAAATGCGCCGGACATCTAATTCACCCCTCCACTTT.

The chain carries TRBV5-5 and TRBJ1-5, with a possible D match to TRBD1 (5 bases). The CDR3 spans 14 residues. CDR1 SGHKS and CDR2 YYEKEE come from the germline V gene (reference sequence). The germline V and J ends were trimmed by 3 bases and 7 bases, with 14 bases remaining between them. This CDR3 reads CASSWWGDKQPQHF. Here the CDR3 DNA reads TGTGCCAGCAGCTGGTGGGGGGATAAGCAGCCCCAGCATTTT. Together with reference TRBV5-5 and TRBJ1-5, the CDR3 gives the full variable domain: DAGVTQSPTHLIKTRGQQVTLRCSPISGHKSVSWYQQVLGQGPQFIFQYYEKEERGRGNFPDRFSARQFPNYSSELNVNALLLGDSALYLCASSWWGDKQPQHFGDGTRLSIL.

In regard to this clonotype: Being one base from a much bigger clone, this may be a read error. The chain employs TRBV28 and TRBJ2-7, with a weak D call TRBD1 (5 bases). Germline CDR1 reads MDHEN; CDR2 reads SYDVKM. Trimming pared 5 bases from V and 6 bases from J, leaving 17 bases between. This CDR3 is built from 14 residues. CDR3 amino acids: CASSPSTETIEQYF. The DNA of the CDR3 is TGTGCCAGCAGTCCCTCGACAGAGACGATCGAGCAGTACTTC.

This clonotype was seen many times. J is TRBJ1-2 and V is TRBV19; D unclear. The CDR3 sequence is 13 residues long. Germline V gene sequence: CDR1 LNHDA, CDR2 SQIVND (reference sequence). The V gene lost 7 bases and the J gene lost 2 bases, with 11 bases spanning the gap. CDR3 sequence (DNA): TGTGCCAGTACCCAACGACCCAACTATGGCTACACCTTC. As protein: CASTQRPNYGYTF.

V and J are TRBV15 and TRBJ1-3; weak D call: TRBD1 (6 bases). The CDR3 is made up of 17 amino acids. Trimming cost V 5 bases and J 6 bases, with 23 bases left between them. Looked up from germline, CDR1 is LNHNV and CDR2 is YYDKDF (reference sequence). The CDR3 sequence: CATSSWGQGNPANTIYF. The CDR3 DNA sequence: TGTGCCACCAGCTCCTGGGGGCAGGGGAATCCGGCAAACACCATATATTTT.

This clonotype was seen a few times. The chain links TRBV29-1 to TRBJ2-7; D gene uncertain. In germline, CDR1 is SQVTM, CDR2 ANQGSEA. V was clipped by 3 bases and J by 5 bases, with 8 bases between them. The CDR3 has 11 residues. CDR3 nucleotide sequence: TGCAGCGTTGAGGTTGGAAACGAGCAGTACTTC. Residues: CSVEVGNEQYF.

This sequence joins TRBV24-1 and TRBJ2-2; TRBD1 is a possible D gene (5 bases). V lost 1 base and J lost 4, with 9 bases in between. Germline CDR1 KGHDR, CDR2 SFDVKD. This CDR3 has 15 amino acids. DNA for the CDR3: TGTGCCACCAGTGATTTTCCTACAGGCACCGGGGAGCTGTTTTTT. It is translated as CATSDFPTGTGELFF.

Details on this clonotype: A much larger clone sits a single nucleotide away, making a read error possible. The rearrangement links TRBV20-1 to TRBJ2-7; 10 bases agree with TRBD2. V was clipped by 0 bases and J by 6 bases; unmatched bases: 14. Germline CDR1 is DFQATT and CDR2 is SNEGSKA (reference sequence). CDR3 size: 17 residues. The CDR3 nucleotides read TGCAGTGCTAGAGACCAACCGAGCGGGGGGGCGGGAGGCGAGCAGTACTTC. As protein: CSARDQPSGGAGGEQYF.

This clonotype has a count of ten or more. V and J are TRBV12-3 or TRBV12-4 and TRBJ1-1, with D possibly matching TRBD1 (6 bases). V was shortened by 8 bases and J by 8 bases, with 18 bases between the two germline ends. The CDR3 extends over 13 amino acids. This CDR3 is CASQPDRRSEAFF. CDR3 nucleotide sequence: TGTGCCAGCCAACCCGACAGGAGGAGCGAAGCTTTCTTT.

This clonotype showed up many times. The rearrangement joins TRBV3-1 to TRBJ2-7; D is perhaps TRBD2 (5 bases). Looked up from germline, CDR1 is LGHDT and CDR2 is YNNKEL (reference sequence). The CDR3 extends over 14 amino acids. V was shortened by 2 bases and J by 5 bases, with 13 bases between the two germline ends. As DNA, the CDR3 is TGTGCCAGCAGCCAAATGGTCTCCGGGAACGAGCAGTACTTC. Translating it yields CASSQMVSGNEQYF.

This clonotype was detected only a few times. The chain employs TRBV7-8 and TRBJ1-6; D may be TRBD1 (6 bases). The CDR3 extends over 15 amino acids. Germline V gene sequence: CDR1 SGHVS, CDR2 FQNEAQ. Trimming shortened V by 5 bases and J by 4 bases, and 12 bases separated the two germline ends. This chain's CDR3 is CASSDTTGYNSPLHF. The CDR3 coding sequence is TGTGCCAGCAGCGATACTACAGGGTATAATTCACCCCTCCACTTT.

This clonotype was recorded at least ten times. The rearrangement joins TRBV27 to TRBJ2-7, with D perhaps TRBD1 or TRBD2 (6 bases each). Trimming shortened V by 2 bases and J by 6 bases, and 17 bases separated the two germline ends. The germline gives CDR1 MNHEY, CDR2 SMNVEV (reference sequence). The CDR3 runs 15 residues. The CDR3 is CASSLTSGGYGEQYF. Here the CDR3 DNA reads TGTGCCAGCAGTTTAACTTCCGGGGGCTATGGCGAGCAGTACTTC.

This clonotype showed up just a few times. The V gene is TRBV10-3, the J gene TRBJ1-6; no reliable D call. The V end lost 3 bases, the J end lost 2 bases, and 14 bases lay between the germline ends. The germline gives CDR1 ENHRY, CDR2 SYGVKD. The CDR3 consists of 17 residues. This CDR3 is CAISDTGGRAYNSPLHF. CDR3 nucleotide sequence: TGTGCCATCAGTGATACCGGCGGACGTGCCTATAATTCACCCCTCCACTTT.

Notes on this clonotype: One end of the junction does not line up with germline, which may come from a read error. The rearrangement links TRBV10-3 to TRBJ1-1, with D uncertain. In germline, CDR1 is ENHRY, CDR2 SYGVKD. The CDR3 runs to 15 residues. The CDR3 spells CAISESTAGGTEAFF. The DNA for the CDR3 is TGTGCCATTAGTGAGTCTACGGCGGGCGGCACTGAAGCTTTCTTT.

The chain employs TRBV19 and TRBJ2-2, with TRBD1 matching over 7 bases. This CDR3 is built from 15 residues. Trimming at V came to 5 bases and at J to 0 bases, leaving 3 bases not matched to a gene. CDR1 and CDR2 from the germline V gene are LNHDA and SQIVND (reference sequence). The CDR3 coding sequence is TGTGCCAGTAGTTTACAGGGGTCGAACACCGGGGAGCTGTTTTTT. This gives the protein CASSLQGSNTGELFF. Full variable domain (remainder filled in from reference TRBV19 and TRBJ2-2): DGGITQSPKYLFRKEGQNVTLSCEQNLNHDAMYWYRQDPGQGLRLIYYSQIVNDFQKGDIAEGYSVSREKKESFPLTVTSAQKNPTAFYLCASSLQGSNTGELFFGEGSRLTVL.

This clonotype was counted at least ten times. This chain uses TRBV28 with TRBJ2-4, with 8 bases aligning to TRBD1. The germline CDR1 and CDR2 sequences are MDHEN and SYDVKM. Trimming took 2 bases from V and 7 from J; bases not matched to a gene: 4. The CDR3 spans 14 residues. The CDR3 DNA is TGTGCCAGCAGTTTACAGGGGGCTGGGAACATTCAGTACTTC. Translated: CASSLQGAGNIQYF.

In this sample, this clonotype turned up a few times. The chain couples TRBV19 to TRBJ1-5; unclear D gene. Trimming took 7 bases from V and 4 from J, leaving 14 bases between them. The germline V gene encodes CDR1 LNHDA and CDR2 SQIVND (reference sequence). The CDR3 length is 14 residues. CDR3 loop: CASKGADQNQPQHF. The CDR3 DNA reads TGTGCCAGTAAGGGAGCAGACCAAAATCAGCCCCAGCATTTT.

This clonotype was seen repeatedly, ten times or more. V usage is TRBV12-3 or TRBV12-4 and J usage is TRBJ1-5; the D is unclear. Trimming shortened V by 4 bases and J by 3 bases, and 10 bases separated the two germline ends. The CDR3 has 14 amino acids. CDR3 loop: CASSWARSNQPQHF. The CDR3 DNA is TGTGCCAGCAGTTGGGCGAGATCCAATCAGCCCCAGCATTTT.

This clonotype was recorded many times. V gene TRBV20-1 combines with J gene TRBJ1-4; tentative D call: TRBD1 (5 bases). The CDR3 extends over 13 amino acids. CDR1 and CDR2 (germline): DFQATT, SNEGSKA (reference sequence). Between the trimmed V and J ends, which lost 0 bases and 13 bases, there was a span of 15 bases. The CDR3 nucleotides read TGCAGTGCTAGAGACCCAGGGCGCAGTCGACTGTTTTTT. This gives the protein CSARDPGRSRLFF.

This clonotype was recorded at least ten times. The rearrangement uses TRBV7-8 and TRBJ2-7; TRBD2 agrees at 7 bases. CDR1 and CDR2 from the germline V gene are SGHVS and FQNEAQ. J lost 4 bases, V lost 5 bases, and 11 bases had no gene match. This CDR3 contains 15 residues. The CDR3 region has the DNA TGTGCCAGCAGCCTACCGGGAGGAGGTGTGTACGAGCAGTACTTC. It specifies CASSLPGGGVYEQYF.

The sample holds many counts of this clonotype. This chain connects TRBV11-2 to TRBJ2-7, with 7 bases identical to TRBD2. Unmatched junction bases numbered 7, after V lost 5 bases and J lost 0 bases. This CDR3 contains 15 residues. From germline, CDR1 is SGHAT and CDR2 FQNNGV. CDR3 residues: CASSATSVHSYEQYF. Here the CDR3 DNA reads TGTGCCAGCAGCGCCACTAGCGTACACTCCTACGAGCAGTACTTC.

This clonotype was found many times. V usage is TRBV28 and J usage is TRBJ2-5; TRBD1 matches at 9 bases. The CDR3 is made up of 13 amino acids. The J segment lost 3 bases and the V segment lost 7 bases, leaving 3 bases of the junction unmatched. Germline CDR1 and CDR2: MDHEN and SYDVKM. CDR3 residues: CASIGQGKETQYF. DNA for the CDR3: TGTGCCAGCATAGGACAGGGGAAAGAGACCCAGTACTTC.